This record looks at one T cell receptor beta chain sequence and its context. This sample is drawn from a study of blood T cell repertoires in COVID-19. Study-level background: COVID-19 samples, acute and convalescent, were from the United States, Italy and Spain. The analysed material was cDNA or gDNA that came from T cells, B-cell-depleted T cells, or PBMCs.

In the study's own analysis: Amplified reference gene primers provided the basis for estimating nucleated cell counts. Using immunoSEQ multiplex PCR, the repertoire was profiled, and TCRdb retains in-frame clones only, with some absent. V and J calls and clone size are those listed in that table; D and trimming were worked out from the DNA. Of about 180,000 clones listed, approximately 85% are singletons. The CDR3 sequence is 13 residues long. CDR1 and CDR2 (germline): SGHRS, YFSETQ. The V gene lost 2 bases and the J gene lost 0 bases, with 6 bases spanning the gap. The chain has TRBV5-1 and TRBJ2-7; D call uncertain. This receptor was taken from a man aged 55 to 70 with acute or convalescent COVID-19. Sequencing was performed on peripheral blood. This CDR3 is CASSFRGSYEQYF. DNA of the CDR3: TGCGCCAGCAGCTTTAGAGGCTCCTACGAGCAGTACTTC. The full variable domain, in which reference TRBV5-1 and TRBJ2-7 provide the parts outside the CDR3, is KAGVTQTPRYLIKTRGQQVTLSCSPISGHRSVSWYQQTPGQGLQFLFEYFSETQRNKGNFPGRFSGRQFSNSRSEMNVSTLELGDSALYLCASSFRGSYEQYFGPGTRLTVT.